These 13 T cell receptor beta chains share one sample of origin, sequenced in a study of cytomegalovirus exposure and HLA in healthy donors. PCR involved 60 Vbeta and 13 Jbeta primers. TCRdb keeps only in-frame clones here, not all; method: immunoSEQ multiplex PCR. Here the sample table reports around 70,000 clones. Sample: PBMCs. The receptors shown here come from a woman younger than 45 in good health and CMV-seronegative.

In nucleotides, the CDR3 is TGTGCCAGCAGCCCAACCCAAGTAGTTTCACCCCTCCACTTT. It yields the protein CASSPTQVVSPLHF. The chain carries TRBV7-9 and TRBJ1-6, with D unclear. V was cut by 5 bases and J by 9 bases, with 14 bases left in between. Germline assignment: CDR1 SEHNR and CDR2 FQNEAQ (reference sequence). The CDR3 sequence is 14 residues long.

The genes are TRBV2 and TRBJ1-4, with 9 bases fitting TRBD1. The CDR3 is 14 amino acids. Germline V gene lookup returns CDR1 SNHLY and CDR2 FYNNEI. With 6 bases clipped from V and 6 bases from J, the junction kept 5 bases outside the gene matches. CDR3 coding DNA: TGTGCCAGCAGACAGGGACAGGGAGATGAAAAACTGTTTTTT. It codes for CASRQGQGDEKLFF.

The CDR3 coding sequence is TGTGCCTGGAGTAAAGGGGACACTGAAGCTTTCTTT. Encoded protein: CAWSKGDTEAFF. The chain links TRBV30 to TRBJ1-1, with a tentative D call TRBD1 (5 bases). Trimming pared 2 bases from V and 3 bases from J, leaving 7 bases between. The CDR3 is 12 residues long. Germline CDR1 and CDR2: GTSNPN and SVGIG (reference sequence).

V is TRBV7-9 and J is TRBJ2-7; D not resolved. Germline assignment: CDR1 SEHNR and CDR2 FQNEAQ (reference sequence). V was shortened by 8 bases and J by 5 bases, with 10 bases between the two germline ends. The CDR3 sequence is 11 residues long. CDR3 in DNA: TGTGCCAGCGGCTCGGAGCACGAGCAGTACTTC. Translated: CASGSEHEQYF.

The CDR3 DNA reads TGCGCCAGCAGCCAAGAAATAGGGGGCGGCACTGAAGCTTTCTTT. This gives the protein CASSQEIGGGTEAFF. The chain links TRBV4-1 to TRBJ1-1; TRBD1 agrees at 7 bases. Looked up from germline, CDR1 is MGHRA and CDR2 is YSYEKL. Trimming cost V 0 bases and J 4 bases; bases outside gene matches: 5. The CDR3 runs to 15 residues.

The chain recombines TRBV4-3 with TRBJ2-7, with TRBD2 matching 11 bases. The V gene end was trimmed by 2 bases and the J gene end by 2 bases; junction bases not matched to a gene: 2. The CDR3 runs 15 residues. Germline CDR1 reads LGHNA; CDR2 reads YSLEER. CDR3 amino acids: CASSQLAGGAYEQYF. The DNA of the CDR3 is TGCGCCAGCAGCCAACTAGCGGGGGGTGCCTACGAGCAGTACTTC.

The chain recombines TRBV28 with TRBJ1-2; the D gene is possibly TRBD1 (6 bases). Between the trimmed V and J ends, which lost 7 bases and 2 bases, there was a span of 14 bases. Germline CDR1 and CDR2: MDHEN and SYDVKM. This CDR3 region has 14 residues. The CDR3 nucleotides are TGTGCCAGCATTGCGGCAGGGGTCAACTATGGCTACACCTTC. Its translation: CASIAAGVNYGYTF.

V gene TRBV6-5 combines with J gene TRBJ1-2; TRBD1 matches 8 bases. Germline V gives CDR1 MNHEY, CDR2 SVGAGI. The J segment lost 2 bases and the V segment lost 2 bases, leaving 7 bases of the junction unmatched. The CDR3 sequence is 16 residues long. The CDR3 spells CASSYVGQGGNYGYTF. For the CDR3, the DNA is TGTGCCAGCAGTTACGTCGGACAGGGCGGGAACTATGGCTACACCTTC.

The chain couples TRBV18 to TRBJ1-3; D is possibly TRBD1 (5 bases). There are 17 residues in the CDR3. V lost 6 bases and J lost 0, with 18 bases in between. CDR1 is KGHSH and CDR2 is LQKENI in the germline V gene. The CDR3 protein is CASSGQAGLLSGNTIYF. The CDR3 nucleotides read TGTGCCAGCTCGGGGCAGGCTGGCCTCCTCTCTGGAAACACCATATATTTT.

The chain couples TRBV28 to TRBJ1-2; D perhaps matches TRBD1 (5 bases). The germline V gene encodes CDR1 MDHEN and CDR2 SYDVKM. The CDR3 totals 14 residues. Between the trimmed V and J ends, which lost 6 bases and 1 base, there was a span of 12 bases. The CDR3 here is CASRGGDFNYGYTF. The DNA for the CDR3 is TGTGCCAGCAGGGGGGGGGACTTTAACTATGGCTACACCTTC.

This chain connects TRBV6-5 to TRBJ2-7, with 11 bases matching TRBD1. CDR1 MNHEY and CDR2 SVGAGI come from the germline V gene. Trimming removed 5 bases from V and 4 bases from J; junction bases left unmatched: 7. The length of the CDR3 is 15 residues. CDR3 sequence: CASSPGQGGPYEQYF. The CDR3, as DNA: TGTGCCAGCAGTCCGGGACAGGGGGGACCTTACGAGCAGTACTTC.

The chain has TRBV2 and TRBJ2-1, with 12 bases matching TRBD2. Per germline, CDR1 SNHLY and CDR2 FYNNEI. The CDR3 consists of 18 residues. The V segment lost 6 bases and the J segment 10 bases; nucleotides outside the gene matches: 19. The CDR3 region is CASRKGSSGLAGSKEQFF. DNA for the CDR3: TGTGCCAGCAGGAAGGGATCCTCGGGACTAGCGGGTTCGAAGGAGCAGTTCTTC.

The J gene is TRBJ1-1, the V gene TRBV19; TRBD1 aligns across 9 bases. The CDR3 runs 16 residues. Trimming removed 10 bases from V and 5 bases from J; junction bases left unmatched: 17. Germline V gives CDR1 LNHDA, CDR2 SQIVND (reference sequence). The CDR3 DNA reads as TGTGCCACTACAGAAACGGGACAGGGATTTGGGACTGAAGCTTTCTTT. Its translation: CATTETGQGFGTEAFF.